This record looks at one T cell receptor beta chain sequence and its context. The entry originates in a study of cytomegalovirus exposure and HLA in healthy donors. Looking at the study overall: As an earlier analysis found, 150 million to 200 million T cells yielded approximately 100 million unique TCR beta sequences.

Per germline, CDR1 MNHNS and CDR2 SASEGT. This CDR3 spans 13 amino acids. V lost 2 bases to trimming and J lost 9 bases, with 13 bases between them. Researchers ran the PCR with 60 Vbeta and 13 Jbeta primers. This table comes from immunoSEQ multiplex PCR, and its TCRdb copy is limited to in-frame clones, with some not included. Of 110,000 to 150,000 clones in the sample, roughly 73% were seen once. Sequenced sample: PBMCs. This chain connects TRBV6-1 to TRBJ1-1, with D perhaps matching TRBD1 (6 bases). This sequence originates from a middle-aged man in good health and CMV-seronegative. The CDR3, as DNA: TGTGCCAGCAGTGAACAGGGGCTGACCAAAGCTTTCTTT. Protein: CASSEQGLTKAFF.